This T cell receptor beta chain was retrieved from a study of blood T cell repertoires in COVID-19. Across the whole study: From T cells, B-cell-depleted T cells, or PBMCs came the material, which was cDNA or gDNA.

As handled by the study authors: Counts of nucleated cells, estimated from reference gene primer amplification, were obtained. Profiling relied on immunoSEQ multiplex PCR, and the TCRdb table lists in-frame clones only, not all of them. The V and J calls and the clone size are those of that table, but D and trimming were determined from the DNA. The repertoire holds about 250,000 clones, with approximately 88% as singletons. Trimming cost V 5 bases and J 4 bases, with 13 bases left between them. CDR1 SGHNT and CDR2 YENEEA come from the germline V gene. This CDR3 is built from 14 residues. Specimen: peripheral blood. This receptor was identified in a woman in her 30s with COVID-19, enrolled during active disease. V usage is TRBV11-3 and J usage is TRBJ2-3; weak D call: TRBD2 (5 bases). CDR3: CASSPAEYADTQYF. The DNA of the CDR3 is TGTGCCAGCAGCCCAGCGGAGTACGCAGATACGCAGTATTTT.